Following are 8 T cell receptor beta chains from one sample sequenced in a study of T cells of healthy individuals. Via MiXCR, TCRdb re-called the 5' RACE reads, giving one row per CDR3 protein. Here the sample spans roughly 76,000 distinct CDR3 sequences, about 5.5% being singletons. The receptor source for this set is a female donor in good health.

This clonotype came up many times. The CDR3 is CASSSGGLYSYEQYF. CDR3 nucleotides: TGTGCCAGCAGTTCCGGGGGCCTTTACTCCTACGAGCAGTACTTC. The chain has TRBV7-2 and TRBJ2-7; D tentatively fits TRBD1 or TRBD2 (6 bases each). Trimming stripped 6 bases from V and 0 bases from J, with 15 bases between. The CDR3 loop spans 15 amino acids. In germline, CDR1 is SGHTA, CDR2 FQGNSA.

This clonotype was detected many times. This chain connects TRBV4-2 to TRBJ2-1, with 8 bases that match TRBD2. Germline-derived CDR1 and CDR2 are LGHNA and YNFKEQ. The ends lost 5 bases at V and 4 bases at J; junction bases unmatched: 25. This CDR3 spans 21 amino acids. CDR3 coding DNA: TGTGCCAGCAGCGCAGATCCCTACCGGGGGGGCGCGGGGAGAGGATACAATGAGCAGTTCTTC. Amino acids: CASSADPYRGGAGRGYNEQFF.

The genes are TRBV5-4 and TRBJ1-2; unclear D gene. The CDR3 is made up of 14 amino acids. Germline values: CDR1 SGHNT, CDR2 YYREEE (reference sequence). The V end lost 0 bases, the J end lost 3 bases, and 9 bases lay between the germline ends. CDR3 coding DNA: TGTGCCAGCAGCTTGGATGCGACGGACTATGGCTACACCTTC. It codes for CASSLDATDYGYTF.

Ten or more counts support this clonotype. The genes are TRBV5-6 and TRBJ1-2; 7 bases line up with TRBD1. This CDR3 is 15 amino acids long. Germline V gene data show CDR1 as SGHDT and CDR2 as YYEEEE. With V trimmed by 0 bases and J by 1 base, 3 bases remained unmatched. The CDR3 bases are TGTGCCAGCAGCTTGGATACAGGGGTTAACTATGGCTACACCTTC. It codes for CASSLDTGVNYGYTF.

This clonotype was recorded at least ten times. CDR3 bases: TGTGCCAGCAGTTACATAGGGGGAGGGTTCTACAATGAGCAGTTCTTC. Translating gives CASSYIGGGFYNEQFF. This chain uses TRBV6-5 with TRBJ2-1, with D tentatively TRBD2 (7 bases). The germline V gene encodes CDR1 MNHEY and CDR2 SVGAGI. The CDR3 is made up of 16 amino acids. Trimming left V 2 bases short and J 3 bases short, with 14 bases between.

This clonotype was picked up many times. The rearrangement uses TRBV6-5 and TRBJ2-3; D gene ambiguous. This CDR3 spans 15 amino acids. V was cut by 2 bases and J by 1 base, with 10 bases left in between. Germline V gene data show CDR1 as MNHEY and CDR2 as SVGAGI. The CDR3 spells CASSYDGPRTDTQYF. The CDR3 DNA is TGTGCCAGCAGTTACGATGGACCCCGCACAGATACGCAGTATTTT.

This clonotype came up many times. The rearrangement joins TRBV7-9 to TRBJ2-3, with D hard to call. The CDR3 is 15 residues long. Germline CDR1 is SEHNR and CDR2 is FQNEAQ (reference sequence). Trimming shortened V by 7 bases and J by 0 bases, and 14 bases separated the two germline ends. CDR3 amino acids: CASTRPKTSTDTQYF. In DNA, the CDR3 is TGTGCCAGCACCAGACCTAAGACCAGCACAGATACGCAGTATTTT. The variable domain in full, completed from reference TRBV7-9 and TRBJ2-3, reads DTGVSQNPRHKITKRGQNVTFRCDPISEHNRLYWYRQTLGQGPEFLTYFQNEAQLEKSRLLSDRFSAERPKGSFSTLEIQRTEQGDSAMYLCASTRPKTSTDTQYFGPGTRLTVL.

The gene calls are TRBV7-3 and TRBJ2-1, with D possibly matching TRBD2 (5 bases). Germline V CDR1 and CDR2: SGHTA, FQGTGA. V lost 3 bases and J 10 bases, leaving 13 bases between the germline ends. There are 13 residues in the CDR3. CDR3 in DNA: TGTGCCAGCAGCTTGCCGGGAAAAGAAGAGCAGTTCTTC. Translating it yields CASSLPGKEEQFF. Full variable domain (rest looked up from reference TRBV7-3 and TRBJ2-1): GAGVSQTPSNKVTEKGKYVELRCDPISGHTALYWYRQSLGQGPEFLIYFQGTGAADDSGLPNDRFFAVRPEGSVSTLKIQRTERGDSAVYLCASSLPGKEEQFFGPGTRLTVL.